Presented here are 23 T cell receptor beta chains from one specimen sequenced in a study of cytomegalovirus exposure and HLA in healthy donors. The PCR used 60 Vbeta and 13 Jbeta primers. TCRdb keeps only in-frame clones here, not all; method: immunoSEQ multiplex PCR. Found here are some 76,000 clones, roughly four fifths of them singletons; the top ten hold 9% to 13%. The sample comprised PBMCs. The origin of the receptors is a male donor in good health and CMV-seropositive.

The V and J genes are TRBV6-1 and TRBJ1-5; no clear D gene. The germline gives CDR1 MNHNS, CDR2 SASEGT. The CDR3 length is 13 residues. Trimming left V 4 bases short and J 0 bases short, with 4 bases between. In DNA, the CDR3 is TGTGCCAGCAGTGGCTATAGCAATCAGCCCCAGCATTTT. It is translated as CASSGYSNQPQHF.

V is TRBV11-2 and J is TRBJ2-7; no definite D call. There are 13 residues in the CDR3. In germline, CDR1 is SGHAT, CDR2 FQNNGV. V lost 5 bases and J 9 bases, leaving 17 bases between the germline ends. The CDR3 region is CASSPIFAVAQYF. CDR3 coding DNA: TGTGCCAGCAGCCCAATATTCGCAGTTGCGCAGTACTTC.

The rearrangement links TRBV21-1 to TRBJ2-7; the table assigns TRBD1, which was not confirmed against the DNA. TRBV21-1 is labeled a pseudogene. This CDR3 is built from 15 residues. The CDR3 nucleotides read TGTGCCAGCAGCAAGAGGACAGGGGTGGGCTACGAGCAGTACTTC. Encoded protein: CASSKRTGVGYEQYF.

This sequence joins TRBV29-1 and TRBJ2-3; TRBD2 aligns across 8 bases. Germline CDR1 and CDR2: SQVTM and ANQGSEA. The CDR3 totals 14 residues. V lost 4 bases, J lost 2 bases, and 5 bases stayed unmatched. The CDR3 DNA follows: TGCAGCGTTGGAGCGGGAGCAGTCACAGATACGCAGTATTTT. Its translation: CSVGAGAVTDTQYF.

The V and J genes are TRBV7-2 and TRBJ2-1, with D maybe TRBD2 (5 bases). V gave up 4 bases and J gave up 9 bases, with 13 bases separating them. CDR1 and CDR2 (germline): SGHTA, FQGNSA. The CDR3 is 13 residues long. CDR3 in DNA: TGTGCCAGCAGCTCCTTCGAGGGCGGTGAGCAGTTCTTC. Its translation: CASSSFEGGEQFF.

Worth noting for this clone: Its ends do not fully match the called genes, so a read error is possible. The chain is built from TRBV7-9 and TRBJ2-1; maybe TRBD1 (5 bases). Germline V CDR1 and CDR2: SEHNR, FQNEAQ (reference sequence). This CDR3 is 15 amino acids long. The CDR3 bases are TGTTCCAGCAGCTTCGGTGACAGTATTATGGTGGGGCAGTTCTTC. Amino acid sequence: CSSSFGDSIMVGQFF.

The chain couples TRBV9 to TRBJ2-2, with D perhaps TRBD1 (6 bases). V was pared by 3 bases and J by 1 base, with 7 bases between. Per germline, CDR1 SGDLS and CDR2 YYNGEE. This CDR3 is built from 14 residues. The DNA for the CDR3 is TGTGCCAGCAGCGGGGGACAGAACACCGGGGAGCTGTTTTTT. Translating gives CASSGGQNTGELFF.

CDR3 coding DNA: TGTGCCAGCAGTGACCGGGAGACGGATACGCAGTATTTT. It is translated as CASSDRETDTQYF. The rearrangement joins TRBV6-4 to TRBJ2-3; TRBD2 might be the D (6 bases). Trimming removed 2 bases from V and 6 bases from J, with 9 bases in between. Germline V CDR1 and CDR2: MRHNA, SNTAGT. The CDR3 consists of 13 residues.

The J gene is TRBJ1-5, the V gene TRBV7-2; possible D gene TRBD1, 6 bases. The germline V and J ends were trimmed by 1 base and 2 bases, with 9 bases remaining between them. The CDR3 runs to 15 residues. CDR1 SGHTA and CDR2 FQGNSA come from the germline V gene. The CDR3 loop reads CASSLERQGNQPQHF. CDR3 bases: TGTGCCAGCAGCTTAGAGAGACAGGGCAATCAGCCCCAGCATTTT.

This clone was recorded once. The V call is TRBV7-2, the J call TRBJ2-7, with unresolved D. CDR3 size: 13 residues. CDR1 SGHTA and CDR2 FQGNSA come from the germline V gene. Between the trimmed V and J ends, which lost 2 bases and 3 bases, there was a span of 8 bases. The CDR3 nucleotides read TGTGCCAGCAGCTTAAGCGCGCTCTACGAGCAGTACTTC. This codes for CASSLSALYEQYF.

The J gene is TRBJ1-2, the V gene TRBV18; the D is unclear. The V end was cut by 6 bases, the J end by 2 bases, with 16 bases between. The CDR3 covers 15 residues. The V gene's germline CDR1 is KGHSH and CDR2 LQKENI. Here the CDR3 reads CASSPMSENNYGYTF. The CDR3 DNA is TGTGCCAGCTCTCCCATGTCCGAGAACAACTATGGCTACACCTTC.

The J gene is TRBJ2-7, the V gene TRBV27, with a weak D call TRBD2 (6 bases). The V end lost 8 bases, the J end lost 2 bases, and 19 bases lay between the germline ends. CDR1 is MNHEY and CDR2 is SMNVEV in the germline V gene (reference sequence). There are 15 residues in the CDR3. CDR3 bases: TGTGCCAGCGGACCCCAGGTGGGGGGACCCTACGAGCAGTACTTC. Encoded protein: CASGPQVGGPYEQYF.

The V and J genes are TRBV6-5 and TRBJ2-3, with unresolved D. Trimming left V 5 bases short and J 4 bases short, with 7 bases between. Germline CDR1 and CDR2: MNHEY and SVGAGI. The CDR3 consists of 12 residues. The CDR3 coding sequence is TGTGCCAGCAGTCAGAGGCCAGATACGCAGTATTTT. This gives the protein CASSQRPDTQYF.

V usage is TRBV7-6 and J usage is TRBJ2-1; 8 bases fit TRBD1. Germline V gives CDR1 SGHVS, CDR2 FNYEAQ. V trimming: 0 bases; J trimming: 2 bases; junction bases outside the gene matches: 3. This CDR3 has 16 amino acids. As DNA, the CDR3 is TGTGCCAGCAGCTTAGCTTACAGGGGGGCCTACAATGAGCAGTTCTTC. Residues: CASSLAYRGAYNEQFF.

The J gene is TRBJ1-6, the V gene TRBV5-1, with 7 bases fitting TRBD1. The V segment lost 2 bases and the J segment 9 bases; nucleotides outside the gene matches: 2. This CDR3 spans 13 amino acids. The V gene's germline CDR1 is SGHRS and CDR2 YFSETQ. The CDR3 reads CASSLQGSSPLHF. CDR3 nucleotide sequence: TGCGCCAGCAGCTTACAGGGGAGTTCACCCCTCCACTTT.

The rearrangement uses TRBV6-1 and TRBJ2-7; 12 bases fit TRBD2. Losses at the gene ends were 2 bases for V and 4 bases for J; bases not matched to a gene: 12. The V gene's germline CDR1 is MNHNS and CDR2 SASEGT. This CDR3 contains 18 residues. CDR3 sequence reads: CASSERSLAGGSRYEQYF. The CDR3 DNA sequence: TGTGCCAGCAGTGAAAGGTCCCTAGCGGGAGGGTCGAGGTACGAGCAGTACTTC.

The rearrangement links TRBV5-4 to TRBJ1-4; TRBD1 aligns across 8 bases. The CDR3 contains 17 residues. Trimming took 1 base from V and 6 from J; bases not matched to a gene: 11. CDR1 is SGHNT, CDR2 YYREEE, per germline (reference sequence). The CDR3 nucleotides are TGTGCCAGCAGCTTGAACTTGGCAGGGGGCCGGGATGAAAAACTGTTTTTT. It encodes CASSLNLAGGRDEKLFF. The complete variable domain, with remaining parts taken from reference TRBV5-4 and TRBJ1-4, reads ETGVTQSPTHLIKTRGQQVTLRCSSQSGHNTVSWYQQALGQGPQFIFQYYREEENGRGNFPPRFSGLQFPNYSSELNVNALELDDSALYLCASSLNLAGGRDEKLFFGSGTQLSVL.

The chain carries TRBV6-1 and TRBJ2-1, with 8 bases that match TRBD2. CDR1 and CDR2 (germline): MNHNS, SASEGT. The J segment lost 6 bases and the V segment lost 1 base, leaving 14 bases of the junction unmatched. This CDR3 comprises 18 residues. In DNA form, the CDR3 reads TGTGCCAGCAGTGAAGAGGCTGGCGGGAGGTTCCCCCGCAATGAGCAGTTCTTC. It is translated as CASSEEAGGRFPRNEQFF.

CDR3 DNA: TGTGCCAGCAGCCTGCACCATAGCGGGAGCTCCTACAATGAGCAGTTCTTC. Translated, it gives CASSLHHSGSSYNEQFF. The chain carries TRBV11-3 and TRBJ2-1; 9 nucleotides line up with TRBD2. Unmatched junction bases numbered 8, after V lost 5 bases and J lost 0 bases. This CDR3 spans 17 amino acids. Germline CDR1 is SGHNT and CDR2 is YENEEA.

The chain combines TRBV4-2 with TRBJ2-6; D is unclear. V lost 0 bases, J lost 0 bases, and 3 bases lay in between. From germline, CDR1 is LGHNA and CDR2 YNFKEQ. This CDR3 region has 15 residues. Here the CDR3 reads CASSQDRSGANVLTF. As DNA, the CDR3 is TGTGCCAGCAGCCAAGATCGCTCTGGGGCCAACGTCCTGACTTTC.

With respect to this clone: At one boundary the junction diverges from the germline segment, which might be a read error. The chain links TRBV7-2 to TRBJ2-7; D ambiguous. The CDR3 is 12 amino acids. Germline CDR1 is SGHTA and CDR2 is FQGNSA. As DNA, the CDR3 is TGTGCCAGCAGCTTAGCGGCTCTTACCCCCAACTTC. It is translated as CASSLAALTPNF.

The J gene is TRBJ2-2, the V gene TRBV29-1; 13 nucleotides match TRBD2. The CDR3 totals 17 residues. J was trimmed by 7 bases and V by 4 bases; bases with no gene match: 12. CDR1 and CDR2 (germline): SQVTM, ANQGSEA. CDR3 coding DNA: TGCAGCGTTGTCGATGGGACTAGCGGGACTTGGGGCGGGGAGCTGTTTTTT. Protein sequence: CSVVDGTSGTWGGELFF.

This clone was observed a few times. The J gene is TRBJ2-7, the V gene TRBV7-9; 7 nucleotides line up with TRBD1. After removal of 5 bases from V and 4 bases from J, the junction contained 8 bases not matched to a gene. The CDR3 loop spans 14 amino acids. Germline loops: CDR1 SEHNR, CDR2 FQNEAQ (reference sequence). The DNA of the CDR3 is TGTGCCAGCAGCCATGGGACAGACATATACGAGCAGTACTTC. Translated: CASSHGTDIYEQYF.